Shown below are 19 T cell receptor beta chains from a single sample sequenced in a study of cytomegalovirus exposure and HLA in healthy donors. The PCR had 60 Vbeta and 13 Jbeta primers. Profiled with immunoSEQ multiplex PCR; TCRdb holds only in-frame clones, not every one. The sample lists about 31,000 clones, roughly 44% occurring once. The sequenced material came from PBMCs. The receptors come from a woman in her fifties or sixties in good health and CMV-seronegative.

The chain couples TRBV7-9 to TRBJ2-7; 7 bases line up with TRBD1. Germline trimming cut 6 bases from V and 3 bases from J; bases unmatched to any gene: 8. Germline V gives CDR1 SEHNR, CDR2 FQNEAQ (reference sequence). This CDR3 spans 14 amino acids. CDR3 bases: TGTGCCAGCAGTTCCGACAGGGCCAACTACGAGCAGTACTTC. It encodes CASSSDRANYEQYF. Looking up the rest from reference TRBV7-9 and TRBJ2-7 gives the full variable domain: DTGVSQNPRHKITKRGQNVTFRCDPISEHNRLYWYRQTLGQGPEFLTYFQNEAQLEKSRLLSDRFSAERPKGSFSTLEIQRTEQGDSAMYLCASSSDRANYEQYFGPGTRLTVT.

The chain recombines TRBV15 with TRBJ2-2; 10 bases align to TRBD2. The germline CDR1 and CDR2 sequences are LNHNV and YYDKDF (reference sequence). After removal of 6 bases from V and 8 bases from J, the junction contained 6 bases not matched to a gene. The CDR3 sequence is 14 residues long. CDR3 region: CATRSGGGVGELFF. In nucleotides, the CDR3 is TGTGCCACCAGGAGCGGGGGGGGTGTGGGGGAGCTGTTTTTT.

The genes are TRBV29-1 and TRBJ2-3; 10 bases are shared with TRBD2. Trimming at V came to 3 bases and at J to 7 bases, leaving 10 bases not matched to a gene. The V gene's germline CDR1 is SQVTM and CDR2 ANQGSEA. This CDR3 is built from 15 residues. CDR3: CSVDLSSGRRYTQYF. CDR3 in DNA: TGCAGCGTTGATCTGTCTAGCGGGAGACGATATACGCAGTATTTT.

As for this clone: One end of the junction is discordant with germline, which a read error may explain. CDR3 residues: CASSLEGLAGGVTGELPF. CDR3 bases: TGTGCCAGCAGTTTGGAGGGGCTAGCGGGAGGGGTTACCGGGGAGCTGCCTTTT. V and J are TRBV27 and TRBJ2-2; 12 nucleotides align to TRBD2. Germline V CDR1 and CDR2: MNHEY, SMNVEV (reference sequence). The CDR3 contains 18 residues.

This chain connects TRBV7-8 to TRBJ2-5; possible D gene TRBD1, 5 bases. Germline CDR1 reads SGHVS; CDR2 reads FQNEAQ. The V gene lost 8 bases and the J gene lost 3 bases, with 7 bases spanning the gap. The CDR3 is 11 residues long. As DNA, the CDR3 is TGTGCCAGCGGCAGGGAAGAGACCCAGTACTTC. This codes for CASGREETQYF.

The chain is built from TRBV30 and TRBJ1-6, with TRBD1 as a possible D gene (6 bases). The germline V gene encodes CDR1 GTSNPN and CDR2 SVGIG (reference sequence). The CDR3 sequence is 16 residues long. Trimming removed 2 bases at V and 13 bases at J, with 24 bases between. Here the CDR3 DNA reads TGTGCCTGGAGTTTTCCGAGGGGGGGCAAATCGTCTCCCCTCCACTTT. Protein sequence: CAWSFPRGGKSSPLHF.

The table lists this clone with a few counts. The chain carries TRBV2 and TRBJ1-5; possible D gene TRBD1, 5 bases. Trimming took off 2 bases at V and 6 bases at J, with 14 bases between the two ends. The CDR3 extends over 15 amino acids. CDR1 is SNHLY, CDR2 FYNNEI, per germline. Written as DNA, the CDR3 is TGTGCCAGCAGTGAATCGGGGGGAAGTGTTCAGCCCCAGCATTTT. This translates into CASSESGGSVQPQHF.

This clone was observed a few times. The chain carries TRBV5-1 and TRBJ2-7; the match to TRBD2 covers 13 bases. The CDR3 sequence is 15 residues long. After removal of 6 bases from V and 6 bases from J, the junction contained 9 bases not matched to a gene. Germline loops: CDR1 SGHRS, CDR2 YFSETQ. CDR3 in DNA: TGCGCCAGCACCTCACTAGCGGGAGGGCCCGTCGAGCAGTACTTC. Protein sequence: CASTSLAGGPVEQYF.

The chain uses TRBV4-2 and TRBJ2-3; 11 bases line up with TRBD2. This CDR3 contains 16 residues. V was pared by 2 bases and J by 5 bases, with 6 bases of the junction left unmatched. The germline CDR1 and CDR2 sequences are LGHNA and YNFKEQ. The CDR3 protein is CASSQIIGLAGDTQYF. The CDR3 nucleotides are TGTGCCAGCAGCCAAATAATTGGACTAGCGGGAGATACGCAGTATTTT.

This clone was recorded once. The rearrangement joins TRBV20-1 to TRBJ2-7, with 7 bases fitting TRBD1. Germline V gene lookup returns CDR1 DFQATT and CDR2 SNEGSKA (reference sequence). The V segment lost 3 bases and the J segment 6 bases; nucleotides outside the gene matches: 2. This CDR3 is built from 11 residues. Written as DNA, the CDR3 is TGCAGTGCTAGCGACAGGGCCGAGCAGTACTTC. It specifies CSASDRAEQYF.

The chain uses TRBV9 and TRBJ2-5; TRBD2 is a possible D gene (5 bases). V was clipped by 0 bases and J by 7 bases, with 13 bases between them. The CDR3 contains 14 residues. CDR1 and CDR2 from the germline V gene are SGDLS and YYNGEE. CDR3 amino acids: CASSVGGRDGTQYF. Written as DNA, the CDR3 is TGTGCCAGCAGCGTAGGGGGTCGGGATGGGACCCAGTACTTC.

The chain has TRBV6-5 and TRBJ1-2, with 9 bases identical to TRBD1. The CDR3 runs to 15 residues. CDR1 and CDR2 from the germline V gene are MNHEY and SVGAGI. The J segment lost 6 bases and the V segment lost 6 bases, leaving 11 bases of the junction unmatched. CDR3 nucleotides: TGTGCCAGCAGCCTATCTGGACAGGGGATAAATGGCTACACCTTC. Translated, it gives CASSLSGQGINGYTF.

This clone occurred a few times. This chain joins TRBV28 and TRBJ1-1; D is possibly TRBD1 (6 bases). CDR3 size: 15 residues. Germline CDR1 MDHEN, CDR2 SYDVKM. Trimming removed 5 bases from V and 0 bases from J, with 13 bases in between. The CDR3 spells CASSQTGLMNTEAFF. The CDR3 DNA sequence: TGTGCCAGCAGTCAAACAGGGCTAATGAACACTGAAGCTTTCTTT. The entire variable domain, with the rest obtained from reference TRBV28 and TRBJ1-1, is as follows: DVKVTQSSRYLVKRTGEKVFLECVQDMDHENMFWYRQDPGLGLRLIYFSYDVKMKEKGDIPEGYSVSREKKERFSLILESASTNQTSMYLCASSQTGLMNTEAFFGQGTRLTVV.

There are a few counts of this clone. This chain uses TRBV28 with TRBJ2-1, with 13 bases identical to TRBD2. The length of the CDR3 is 18 residues. V was clipped by 6 bases and J by 12 bases; unmatched bases: 20. The germline CDR1 and CDR2 sequences are MDHEN and SYDVKM. The CDR3 here is CASRGTSGAGSSWLGQFF. The CDR3 DNA reads as TGTGCCAGCAGGGGGACTAGCGGGGCAGGCAGTTCTTGGCTAGGGCAGTTCTTC.

V usage is TRBV5-6 and J usage is TRBJ2-7; a possible D gene is TRBD1 (6 bases). The CDR3 is 15 amino acids. Germline V gene lookup returns CDR1 SGHDT and CDR2 YYEEEE. V was shortened by 0 bases and J by 7 bases, with 17 bases between the two germline ends. The CDR3 bases are TGTGCCAGCAGCTTGGTGGGGGCGTCAGTGGGGGAGCAGTACTTC. It codes for CASSLVGASVGEQYF. Complete variable domain (other parts from reference TRBV5-6 and TRBJ2-7): DAGVTQSPTHLIKTRGQQVTLRCSPKSGHDTVSWYQQALGQGPQFIFQYYEEEERQRGNFPDRFSGHQFPNYSSELNVNALLLGDSALYLCASSLVGASVGEQYFGPGTRLTVT.

This clone has only a few counts. The genes are TRBV2 and TRBJ2-5; 11 bases map to TRBD2. Germline CDR1 and CDR2: SNHLY and FYNNEI. Germline trimming cut 4 bases from V and 5 bases from J; bases unmatched to any gene: 9. The CDR3 is made up of 16 amino acids. CDR3 bases: TGTGCCAGCAGTGTTCCTAGCGGGGGGCCCGGGGAGACCCAGTACTTC. The encoded protein is CASSVPSGGPGETQYF.

This clone was counted a few times. This sequence joins TRBV10-3 and TRBJ2-6; 7 bases are a match to TRBD2. In germline, CDR1 is ENHRY, CDR2 SYGVKD. The V segment lost 6 bases and the J segment 0 bases; nucleotides outside the gene matches: 11. This CDR3 has 18 residues. The CDR3 protein is CAISGAGGGGSGANVLTF. Written as DNA, the CDR3 is TGTGCCATCAGCGGGGCGGGTGGGGGGGGCTCTGGGGCCAACGTCCTGACTTTC.

This clone showed up just a few times. The chain uses TRBV5-4 and TRBJ1-1; TRBD1 matches at 7 bases. Germline CDR1 and CDR2: SGHNT and YYREEE (reference sequence). This CDR3 has 15 residues. V was clipped by 4 bases and J by 3 bases; unmatched bases: 9. The CDR3 bases are TGTGCCAGCAGCGACGACAGGGAGCGGTACACTGAAGCTTTCTTT. Its protein is CASSDDRERYTEAFF.

There are a few counts of this clone. V gene TRBV10-3 combines with J gene TRBJ1-1; maybe TRBD1 (6 bases). Between the trimmed V and J ends, which lost 6 bases and 4 bases, there was a span of 12 bases. The CDR3 runs to 13 residues. In germline, CDR1 is ENHRY, CDR2 SYGVKD. The CDR3 reads CAISDEQGTEAFF. The CDR3 nucleotides read TGTGCCATCAGCGATGAACAGGGCACTGAAGCTTTCTTT.